Presented here are 32 T cell receptor beta chains from one specimen sequenced in a study of blood T cell repertoires in COVID-19 (dated by TCRdb to about 2020). Library prep was done by the immunoSEQ multiplex PCR assay. Sourced from immuneACCESS, this table was stored by TCRdb with only in-frame sequences that have V and J called. A share of the clones is absent; for the studies checked, an unresolved V gene accounts for under half, and the remainder has no known explanation. The table for this sample lists fewer than 85,000 clones; about 87% of them were counted only once. Clones ranked in the top ten supply 9.1% of the sample. What was sequenced was peripheral blood. These TCRs come from a human donor in a cohort sampled during active COVID-19.

The gene calls are TRBV4-1 and TRBJ1-2, with D possibly being TRBD1 (6 bases). Germline CDR1 and CDR2: MGHRA and YSYEKL. This CDR3 has 15 residues. Trimming took 4 bases from V and 4 from J, leaving 16 bases between them. The CDR3 is CASSLLTGTSYGYTF. CDR3 bases: TGCGCCAGCAGCCTCTTGACCGGGACATCCTATGGCTACACCTTC.

The rearrangement joins TRBV4-1 to TRBJ1-2; D is undetermined. Trimming pared 4 bases from V and 4 bases from J, leaving 28 bases between. There are 19 residues in the CDR3. Per germline, CDR1 MGHRA and CDR2 YSYEKL. The CDR3 DNA reads TGCGCCAGCAGCCCTCAAGTTCCAGGAGGAACGCTCCGCGGCTATGGCTACACCTTC. Its translation is CASSPQVPGGTLRGYGYTF.

This clone has only one observation. V usage is TRBV5-1 and J usage is TRBJ1-1, with D hard to call. Trimming stripped 2 bases from V and 1 base from J, with 15 bases between. CDR1 and CDR2 (germline): SGHRS, YFSETQ. The CDR3 runs to 16 residues. The CDR3 coding sequence is TGCGCCAGCAGCTTCCTGACGGGTCCTCAGAACACTGAAGCTTTCTTT. This translates into CASSFLTGPQNTEAFF.

The chain links TRBV4-2 to TRBJ1-5; D remains ambiguous. The V and J ends lost 0 bases and 2 bases respectively, with 8 bases between them. Germline V lookup: CDR1 LGHNA, CDR2 YNFKEQ. This CDR3 is built from 15 residues. DNA for the CDR3: TGTGCCAGCAGCCAAGAGGTTAGCGGCAATCAGCCCCAGCATTTT. This gives the protein CASSQEVSGNQPQHF.

The rearrangement links TRBV19 to TRBJ2-4, with D maybe TRBD1 (6 bases). The CDR3 is made up of 15 amino acids. V was trimmed by 5 bases and J by 0 bases, leaving 11 bases between them. Germline V CDR1 and CDR2: LNHDA, SQIVND (reference sequence). CDR3 amino acids: CASSGGQLAKNIQYF. The CDR3 DNA follows: TGTGCCAGTAGTGGGGGACAACTAGCCAAAAACATTCAGTACTTC. The whole variable domain, remainder taken from reference TRBV19 and TRBJ2-4, is DGGITQSPKYLFRKEGQNVTLSCEQNLNHDAMYWYRQDPGQGLRLIYYSQIVNDFQKGDIAEGYSVSREKKESFPLTVTSAQKNPTAFYLCASSGGQLAKNIQYFGAGTRLSVL.

The rearrangement links TRBV7-9 to TRBJ2-7, with a tentative D call TRBD1 (5 bases). Germline-derived CDR1 and CDR2 are SEHNR and FQNEAQ (reference sequence). V lost 2 bases and J 6 bases, leaving 8 bases between the germline ends. The CDR3 contains 12 residues. The CDR3 sequence: CASSLSQGEQYF. The CDR3 DNA reads TGTGCCAGCAGCTTAAGCCAGGGCGAGCAGTACTTC.

The V and J genes are TRBV11-1 and TRBJ1-6, with no clear D. V was trimmed by 3 bases and J by 7 bases, leaving 10 bases between them. The CDR3 consists of 14 residues. The V gene's germline CDR1 is SGHAT and CDR2 FQDESV (reference sequence). DNA for the CDR3: TGTGCCAGCAGCTTCGTCATCCGGAATTCACCCCTCCACTTT. This gives the protein CASSFVIRNSPLHF. Filled out from reference TRBV11-1 and TRBJ1-6, the complete variable domain reads EAEVAQSPRYKITEKSQAVAFWCDPISGHATLYWYRQILGQGPELLVQFQDESVVDDSQLPKDRFSAERLKGVDSTLKIQPAELGDSAMYLCASSFVIRNSPLHFGNGTRLTVT.

The rearrangement uses TRBV28 and TRBJ2-3; TRBD1 matches at 7 bases. The trim removed 5 bases at V and 5 bases at J, leaving 13 bases unmatched. Germline V gene sequence: CDR1 MDHEN, CDR2 SYDVKM. The CDR3 is made up of 16 amino acids. The CDR3 DNA follows: TGTGCCAGCAGTCGTGCCGGGACAGCTTTTAAAGATACGCAGTATTTT. This gives the protein CASSRAGTAFKDTQYF.

The chain combines TRBV5-1 with TRBJ1-5; 11 bases match TRBD1. CDR3 length equals 19 residues. Germline loops: CDR1 SGHRS, CDR2 YFSETQ. Germline trimming cut 8 bases from V and 2 bases from J; bases unmatched to any gene: 18. The CDR3 DNA follows: TGCGCCAGAGACTGGGGAGAACCCGGGACAGGGGGACGCAATCAGCCCCAGCATTTT. This codes for CARDWGEPGTGGRNQPQHF.

The genes are TRBV4-1 and TRBJ1-1, with a tentative D call TRBD1 (5 bases). Trimming took 2 bases from V and 0 from J, leaving 10 bases between them. The CDR3 has 15 residues. The germline V gene encodes CDR1 MGHRA and CDR2 YSYEKL. CDR3 in DNA: TGCGCCAGCAGCCAACAGACAGTGATGAACACTGAAGCTTTCTTT. It is translated as CASSQQTVMNTEAFF.

The chain joins TRBV5-1 to TRBJ2-2, with 12 bases that match TRBD2. V gave up 4 bases and J gave up 7 bases; unmatched junction bases: 5. The CDR3 runs to 15 residues. Germline CDR1 SGHRS, CDR2 YFSETQ. The CDR3 region has the DNA TGCGCCAGCAGCCTCCGACTAGCGGGGGACGGGGAGCTGTTTTTT. Its protein is CASSLRLAGDGELFF.

The chain couples TRBV19 to TRBJ1-5; D remains unclear. The germline CDR1 and CDR2 sequences are LNHDA and SQIVND (reference sequence). Trimming stripped 0 bases from V and 2 bases from J, with 11 bases between. The CDR3 has 16 residues. The chain's CDR3 is CASSIEGWRGNQPQHF. CDR3 nucleotide sequence: TGTGCCAGTAGTATAGAAGGCTGGAGGGGCAATCAGCCCCAGCATTTT.

This clone was recorded only once. The rearrangement links TRBV6-1 to TRBJ2-3; weak D call: TRBD2 (6 bases). The CDR3 has 15 amino acids. V lost 1 base and J 5 bases, leaving 13 bases between the germline ends. Per germline, CDR1 MNHNS and CDR2 SASEGT. CDR3 nucleotide sequence: TGTGCCAGCAGTGAAGGGGGGGTGGGAAAAGATACGCAGTATTTT. Amino acid sequence: CASSEGGVGKDTQYF.

V usage is TRBV7-8 and J usage is TRBJ2-5; the match to TRBD2 covers 7 bases. V dropped 5 bases and J dropped 4; count of bases not matched to a gene: 4. Germline CDR1 SGHVS, CDR2 FQNEAQ. The CDR3 covers 13 residues. CDR3 coding DNA: TGTGCCAGCAGCAGCGCGGGAGTAGAGACCCAGTACTTC. Translating it yields CASSSAGVETQYF.

The V gene is TRBV9, the J gene TRBJ2-7; D may be TRBD2 (6 bases). The CDR3 runs 15 residues. V lost 1 base to trimming and J lost 2 bases, with 13 bases between them. Germline CDR1 and CDR2: SGDLS and YYNGEE. The CDR3 sequence: CASSVSPGGAYEQYF. CDR3 bases: TGTGCCAGCAGCGTAAGCCCGGGCGGGGCCTACGAGCAGTACTTC.

This clone was recorded once. The chain is built from TRBV27 and TRBJ1-5, with D unresolved. This CDR3 contains 13 residues. Deletions cut 5 bases from V and 5 bases from J, with 10 bases between. In germline, CDR1 is MNHEY, CDR2 SMNVEV (reference sequence). CDR3 sequence (DNA): TGTGCCAGCAGTAAACAGTTCTATCAGCCCCAGCATTTT. It translates to CASSKQFYQPQHF.

The chain has TRBV5-1 and TRBJ1-3; D is ambiguous. The V gene's germline CDR1 is SGHRS and CDR2 YFSETQ. The V end was cut by 4 bases, the J end by 8 bases, with 13 bases between. The CDR3 is 13 amino acids. The CDR3 sequence is CASSLVAGDTIYF. As DNA, the CDR3 is TGCGCCAGCAGCCTCGTAGCCGGTGACACCATATATTTT.

The chain recombines TRBV5-6 with TRBJ2-7, with 7 positions matching TRBD2. The V and J ends lost 3 bases and 7 bases, in that order; junction bases with no gene match: 4. The CDR3 sequence is 12 residues long. The germline gives CDR1 SGHDT, CDR2 YYEEEE. Here the CDR3 DNA reads TGTGCCAGCAGCTGGGGAGGGGAAGAGCAGTACTTC. This translates into CASSWGGEEQYF. The entire variable domain, with the rest obtained from reference TRBV5-6 and TRBJ2-7, is as follows: DAGVTQSPTHLIKTRGQQVTLRCSPKSGHDTVSWYQQALGQGPQFIFQYYEEEERQRGNFPDRFSGHQFPNYSSELNVNALLLGDSALYLCASSWGGEEQYFGPGTRLTVT.

This rearrangement joins TRBV7-8 to TRBJ1-4; D might be TRBD1 (5 bases). V lost 6 bases and J 7 bases, leaving 15 bases between the germline ends. This CDR3 spans 14 amino acids. Germline CDR1 is SGHVS and CDR2 is FQNEAQ. The CDR3 sequence is CASSPRPDSEKLFF. DNA of the CDR3: TGTGCCAGCAGTCCTAGACCTGACAGTGAAAAACTGTTTTTT.

The chain is built from TRBV29-1 and TRBJ2-3; D perhaps matches TRBD1 (5 bases). Deletions cut 8 bases from V and 1 base from J, with 10 bases between. This CDR3 has 12 residues. Per germline, CDR1 SQVTM and CDR2 ANQGSEA. The CDR3 sequence: CSWTPGTDTQYF. DNA of the CDR3: TGCAGCTGGACACCCGGCACAGATACGCAGTATTTT.

The gene calls are TRBV9 and TRBJ2-1; 9 bases are a match to TRBD2. This CDR3 is built from 16 residues. J was trimmed by 7 bases and V by 3 bases; bases with no gene match: 11. Looked up from germline, CDR1 is SGDLS and CDR2 is YYNGEE. DNA of the CDR3: TGTGCCAGCAGCGGAGGGACTAGCCGGTACGCTAATGAGCAGTTCTTC. It is translated as CASSGGTSRYANEQFF.

V and J are TRBV2 and TRBJ1-5, with 9 bases that match TRBD1. Germline V CDR1 and CDR2: SNHLY, FYNNEI. This CDR3 is built from 14 residues. V shed 6 bases and J 1 base; nucleotides not matched to a gene: 1. In DNA form, the CDR3 reads TGTGCCAGCAGAGGACAGGGGAGCAATCAGCCCCAGCATTTT. Protein sequence: CASRGQGSNQPQHF.

The chain carries TRBV6-5 and TRBJ2-2, with D possibly being TRBD1 (5 bases). V was pared by 3 bases and J by 6 bases, with 11 bases between. CDR1 is MNHEY and CDR2 is SVGAGI in the germline V gene. The CDR3 runs to 14 residues. CDR3 protein: CASSYRGLPGELFF. In DNA form, the CDR3 reads TGTGCCAGCAGTTATAGGGGCCTTCCCGGGGAGCTGTTTTTT.

V and J are TRBV7-8 and TRBJ2-3, with 7 bases aligning to TRBD2. Trimming at V came to 2 bases and at J to 0 bases, leaving 2 bases not matched to a gene. The germline V gene has CDR1 SGHVS and CDR2 FQNEAQ. The CDR3 sequence is 15 residues long. The DNA for the CDR3 is TGTGCCAGCAGCTTATTTAGCGGGAGCACAGATACGCAGTATTTT. It is translated as CASSLFSGSTDTQYF.

The V and J genes are TRBV5-1 and TRBJ2-7; TRBD1 aligns across 11 bases. In germline, CDR1 is SGHRS, CDR2 YFSETQ. This CDR3 comprises 15 residues. The J segment lost 3 bases and the V segment lost 6 bases, leaving 8 bases of the junction unmatched. In DNA form, the CDR3 reads TGCGCCAGCACCGAGCGGACAGGGGGCGACTACGAGCAGTACTTC. This sequence encodes CASTERTGGDYEQYF. Filled out from reference TRBV5-1 and TRBJ2-7, the complete variable domain reads KAGVTQTPRYLIKTRGQQVTLSCSPISGHRSVSWYQQTPGQGLQFLFEYFSETQRNKGNFPGRFSGRQFSNSRSEMNVSTLELGDSALYLCASTERTGGDYEQYFGPGTRLTVT.

This chain uses TRBV4-1 with TRBJ1-5; 10 bases match TRBD1. The J segment lost 7 bases and the V segment lost 4 bases, leaving 10 bases of the junction unmatched. This CDR3 comprises 16 residues. Germline loops: CDR1 MGHRA, CDR2 YSYEKL. DNA of the CDR3: TGCGCCAGCAGCCTCATAGGACAGGGGGTAAACCAGCCCCAGCATTTT. Its translation: CASSLIGQGVNQPQHF.

This chain connects TRBV13 to TRBJ2-2; D not certain. This CDR3 region has 17 residues. Germline CDR1 and CDR2: PRHDT and FYEKMQ (reference sequence). Between the trimmed V and J ends, which lost 5 bases and 0 bases, there was a span of 16 bases. The CDR3 sequence: CASSTLQITANTGELFF. As DNA, the CDR3 is TGTGCCAGCAGCACGCTACAGATAACGGCGAACACCGGGGAGCTGTTTTTT.

V is TRBV5-1 and J is TRBJ1-1; tentatively, D is TRBD1 (5 bases). CDR3 size: 14 residues. V lost 4 bases and J lost 0, with 10 bases in between. Germline CDR1 reads SGHRS; CDR2 reads YFSETQ. CDR3 in amino acids: CASSDQTVNTEAFF. The CDR3 DNA is TGCGCCAGCAGCGACCAGACAGTGAACACTGAAGCTTTCTTT.

CDR3 nucleotide sequence: TGTGCCATCAGTGAGTCACCAGCGGGATTTATAAGTGAGCAGTTCTTC. Amino acids: CAISESPAGFISEQFF. The chain has TRBV10-3 and TRBJ2-1; 7 bases are a match to TRBD2. CDR1 is ENHRY and CDR2 is SYGVKD in the germline V gene. After removal of 0 bases from V and 9 bases from J, the junction contained 11 bases not matched to a gene. CDR3 length: 16 amino acids.

The count of this clone is one. The J gene is TRBJ2-5, the V gene TRBV9, with 10 nucleotides matching TRBD1. The trim removed 4 bases at V and 5 bases at J, leaving 11 bases unmatched. This CDR3 is built from 16 residues. Germline V gene lookup returns CDR1 SGDLS and CDR2 YYNGEE. DNA of the CDR3: TGTGCCAGCAGCCCCATGACAGGGGGCAGCGGTGAGACCCAGTACTTC. Protein sequence: CASSPMTGGSGETQYF.

V and J are TRBV7-9 and TRBJ1-1; D is undetermined. The germline V gene encodes CDR1 SEHNR and CDR2 FQNEAQ (reference sequence). CDR3 size: 12 residues. V lost 8 bases to trimming and J lost 1 base, with 8 bases between them. CDR3 protein: CASGRENTEAFF. Here the CDR3 DNA reads TGTGCCAGCGGGCGGGAGAACACTGAAGCTTTCTTT. The variable domain in full, with the rest retrieved from reference TRBV7-9 and TRBJ1-1, is DTGVSQNPRHKITKRGQNVTFRCDPISEHNRLYWYRQTLGQGPEFLTYFQNEAQLEKSRLLSDRFSAERPKGSFSTLEIQRTEQGDSAMYLCASGRENTEAFFGQGTRLTVV.

The chain is built from TRBV28 and TRBJ1-2, with 7 bases matching TRBD1. The CDR3 has 14 amino acids. CDR1 and CDR2 from the germline V gene are MDHEN and SYDVKM. V was pared by 6 bases and J by 0 bases, with 4 bases of the junction left unmatched. Here the CDR3 DNA reads TGTGCCAGCAGAACAGGGGCCACTAACTATGGCTACACCTTC. The encoded protein is CASRTGATNYGYTF.